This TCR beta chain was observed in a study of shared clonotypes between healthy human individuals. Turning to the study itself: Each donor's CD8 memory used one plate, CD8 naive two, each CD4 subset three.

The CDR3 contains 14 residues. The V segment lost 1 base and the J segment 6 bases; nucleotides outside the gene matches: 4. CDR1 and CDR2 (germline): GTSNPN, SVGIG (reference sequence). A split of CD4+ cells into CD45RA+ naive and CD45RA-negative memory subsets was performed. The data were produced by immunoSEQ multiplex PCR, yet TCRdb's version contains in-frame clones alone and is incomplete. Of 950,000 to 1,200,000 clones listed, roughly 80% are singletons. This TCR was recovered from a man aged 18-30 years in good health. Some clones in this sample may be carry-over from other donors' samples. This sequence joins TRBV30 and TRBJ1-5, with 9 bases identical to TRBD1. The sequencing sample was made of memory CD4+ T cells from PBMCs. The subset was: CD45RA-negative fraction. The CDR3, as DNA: TGTGCCTGGAGTGGATGGACAGGGGTTCAGCCCCAGCATTTT. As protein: CAWSGWTGVQPQHF.